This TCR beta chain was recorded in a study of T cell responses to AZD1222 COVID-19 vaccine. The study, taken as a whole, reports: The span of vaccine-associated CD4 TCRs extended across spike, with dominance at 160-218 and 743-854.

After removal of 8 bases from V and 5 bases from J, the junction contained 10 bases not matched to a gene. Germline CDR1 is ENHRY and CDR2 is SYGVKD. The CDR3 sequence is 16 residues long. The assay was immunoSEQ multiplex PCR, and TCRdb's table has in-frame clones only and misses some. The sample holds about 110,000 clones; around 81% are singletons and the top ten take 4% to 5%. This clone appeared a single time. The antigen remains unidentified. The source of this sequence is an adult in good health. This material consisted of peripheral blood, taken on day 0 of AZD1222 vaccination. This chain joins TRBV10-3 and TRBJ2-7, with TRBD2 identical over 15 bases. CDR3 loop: CAISGTSGGLRNEQYF. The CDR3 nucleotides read TGTGCCATCTCCGGGACTAGCGGGGGGTTAAGGAACGAGCAGTACTTC.